These 8 T cell receptor beta chains were all obtained from the same sample, sequenced in a study of blood T cells in healthy people across ages. Alongside a J-beta primer mix, a sample-barcoded 5' primer served in a second PCR lasting 7 to 11 cycles. TCRdb re-derived calls from the 5' RACE reads in MiXCR, one entry per CDR3 protein. This sample has fewer than 2,000,000 distinct CDR3 sequences, with approximately 32% found just once. Sequenced material: blood. Receptor source: a woman between 25 and 40 years old in good health.

Ten or more counts support this clonotype. The CDR3 DNA is TGTGCCAGCAGCTTCGGTAGTGCAGATACGCAGTATTTT. It specifies CASSFGSADTQYF. The rearrangement uses TRBV12-3 or TRBV12-4 and TRBJ2-3, with D uncertain. Trimming removed 6 bases at V and 4 bases at J, with 11 bases between. The CDR3 is 13 residues long.

The rearrangement joins TRBV5-4 to TRBJ1-2; D not certain. The germline V gene encodes CDR1 SGHNT and CDR2 YYREEE (reference sequence). Trimming removed 0 bases from V and 4 bases from J, with 4 bases in between. This CDR3 has 12 residues. CDR3 loop: CASSLDTYGYTF. CDR3 coding DNA: TGTGCCAGCAGCTTGGACACCTATGGCTACACCTTC.

This clonotype showed up many times. This chain joins TRBV6-6 and TRBJ2-7, with TRBD2 identical over 9 bases. Germline V gene sequence: CDR1 MNHNY, CDR2 SVGAGI (reference sequence). V lost 2 bases and J lost 5; bases outside the gene matches: 7. The CDR3 contains 15 residues. CDR3 loop: CASSYRASGINEQYF. The CDR3, as DNA: TGTGCCAGCAGTTACAGGGCTAGCGGGATCAACGAGCAGTACTTC.

This clonotype was counted between two and nine times. The V call is TRBV7-2, the J call TRBJ2-1, with D perhaps assigned TRBD1 or TRBD2 (5 bases each). CDR3 size: 16 residues. Germline V gene data show CDR1 as SGHTA and CDR2 as FQGNSA. V lost 4 bases to trimming and J lost 2 bases, with 15 bases between them. The CDR3 is CASSSNGGAPYNEQFF. For the CDR3, the DNA is TGTGCCAGCAGCTCCAATGGGGGAGCCCCCTACAATGAGCAGTTCTTC.

This clonotype turned up a few times. The junction differs from germline at one of its ends, possibly a read error. The gene calls are TRBV20-1 and TRBJ2-7; 9 bases line up with TRBD2. This CDR3 is 19 amino acids long. The germline V gene has CDR1 DFQATT and CDR2 SNEGSKA (reference sequence). The CDR3: CNARNRVGREGQDPYEQYF. The CDR3 DNA follows: TGCAATGCTAGAAATCGCGTAGGGCGGGAGGGTCAGGACCCCTACGAGCAGTACTTC.

J is TRBJ2-3 and V is TRBV27, with TRBD2 identical over 15 bases. CDR3 length equals 16 residues. After removal of 10 bases from V and 4 bases from J, the junction contained 9 bases not matched to a gene. CDR1 is MNHEY and CDR2 is SMNVEV in the germline V gene (reference sequence). For the CDR3, the DNA is TGTGCCAACACGGGACTAGCGGGGGGCGCGCCAGATACGCAGTATTTT. Translating gives CANTGLAGGAPDTQYF.

The V call is TRBV11-2, the J call TRBJ2-1, with 8 bases lining up with TRBD2. CDR3 size: 15 residues. In germline, CDR1 is SGHAT, CDR2 FQNNGV. After removal of 3 bases from V and 8 bases from J, the junction contained 9 bases not matched to a gene. CDR3 DNA: TGTGCCAGCAGCTTGGGTAGCGGGACGGTCTATGAGCAGTTCTTC. Its translation: CASSLGSGTVYEQFF.

This clonotype was counted a few times. In nucleotides, the CDR3 is TGTGCCAGCAGCTTCCAACAGAATATACCCCTCCACTTT. It specifies CASSFQQNIPLHF. The genes are TRBV7-9 and TRBJ1-6; D is unclear. The CDR3 extends over 13 amino acids. Germline V gene sequence: CDR1 SEHNR, CDR2 FQNEAQ (reference sequence). Trimming pared 3 bases from V and 12 bases from J, leaving 12 bases between.